This T cell receptor (beta chain) emerged from a study of OX40 agonist ivuxolimab in advanced cancers. About this clone itself: Its antigen is undetermined.

Assay used: immunoSEQ multiplex PCR; TCRdb lists only in-frame clones, some missing. The repertoire holds roughly 63,000 clones, with 75% to 90% as singletons. Study-wide findings and caveats: By week 6 at 0.1 to 3.0 mg/kg, blood CD4+ and CD8+ T cells had expanded clonally. CD8+ T cells averaged more expanded clones than CD4+.

Trimming cost V 7 bases and J 6 bases; bases outside gene matches: 9. CDR1 and CDR2 from the germline V gene are LNHDA and SQIVND (reference sequence). The CDR3 consists of 14 residues. This TCR was recovered from an adult with an advanced solid tumor such as melanoma, head and neck, liver or kidney cancer. This sample comprised CD4+ or CD8+ T cells sorted from blood, obtained in a trial of the OX40 agonist ivuxolimab. The chain couples TRBV19 to TRBJ2-7; TRBD1 aligns across 10 bases. CDR3 DNA sequence: TGTGCCAGTACCATGGGACAGGGGAACATCGAGCAGTACTTC. Its translation: CASTMGQGNIEQYF. Looking up the rest from reference TRBV19 and TRBJ2-7 gives the full variable domain: DGGITQSPKYLFRKEGQNVTLSCEQNLNHDAMYWYRQDPGQGLRLIYYSQIVNDFQKGDIAEGYSVSREKKESFPLTVTSAQKNPTAFYLCASTMGQGNIEQYFGPGTRLTVT.